This TCR beta chain was sequenced for a study of blood T cell repertoires in COVID-19. Study details: Both acute and convalescent COVID-19 samples were obtained from the United States, Italy and Spain.

Original processing notes: Using reference gene primer amplification, nucleated cell counts were estimated. Some clones are missing from TCRdb's copy, which holds only in-frame ones; the method was immunoSEQ multiplex PCR. The DNA gave D and trimming, while V, J and clone size come from that table. The table records around 43,000 clones, about 87% of them present only once. Germline CDR1 LNHDA, CDR2 SQIVND (reference sequence). V was clipped by 5 bases and J by 4 bases; unmatched bases: 7. The length of the CDR3 is 14 residues. The receptor's source is a woman aged 70 to 79 with acute or convalescent COVID-19. Material: peripheral blood. J is TRBJ1-2 and V is TRBV19; 7 bases are shared with TRBD1. CDR3: CASSPDRAGYGYTF. CDR3 coding DNA: TGTGCCAGTAGTCCCGACAGGGCGGGCTATGGCTACACCTTC.